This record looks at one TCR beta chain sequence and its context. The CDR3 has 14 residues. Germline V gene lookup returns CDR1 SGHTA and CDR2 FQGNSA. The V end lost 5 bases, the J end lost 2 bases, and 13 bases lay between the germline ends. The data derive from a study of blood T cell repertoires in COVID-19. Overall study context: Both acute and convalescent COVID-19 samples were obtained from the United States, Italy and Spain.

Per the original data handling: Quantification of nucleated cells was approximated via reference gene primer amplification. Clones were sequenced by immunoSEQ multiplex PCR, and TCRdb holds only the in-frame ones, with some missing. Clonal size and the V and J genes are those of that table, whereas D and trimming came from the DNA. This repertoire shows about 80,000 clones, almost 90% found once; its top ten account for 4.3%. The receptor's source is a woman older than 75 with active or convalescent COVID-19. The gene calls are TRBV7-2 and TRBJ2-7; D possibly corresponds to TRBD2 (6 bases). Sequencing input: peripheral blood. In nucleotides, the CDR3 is TGTGCCAGCAGCATCGGGACTGGCCCCTACGAGCAGTACTTC. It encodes CASSIGTGPYEQYF.